One and the same sample provided the 7 T cell receptor beta chains below, sequenced in a study of CD8 T cells in ankylosing spondylitis. Findings of the study overall: Blood from ankylosing spondylitis patients appeared to carry a characteristic eight-variant TCR beta motif.

MiXCR, applied by TCRdb to the 5' RACE reads, yields one record per CDR3 protein. The repertoire consists of some 840,000 distinct CDR3 sequences, with about 10% occurring once and the leading ten covering 0.51%. These receptors have no identified antigens. Sequencing used blood, either unsorted or a sorted T cell fraction (not recorded which). These TCRs come from a male donor with ankylosing spondylitis.

This clonotype was observed a handful of times. The chain is built from TRBV6-5 and TRBJ2-5, with D perhaps matching TRBD2 (5 bases). This CDR3 is built from 12 residues. The germline V gene encodes CDR1 MNHEY and CDR2 SVGAGI. The V end lost 2 bases, the J end lost 7 bases, and 8 bases lay between the germline ends. CDR3 in amino acids: CASSYNRGTQYF. CDR3 sequence (DNA): TGTGCCAGCAGTTACAACCGGGGGACCCAGTACTTC.

This clonotype was counted between two and nine times. The rearrangement joins TRBV4-2 to TRBJ2-4, with TRBD2 matching 8 bases. The CDR3 totals 15 residues. Germline V CDR1 and CDR2: LGHNA, YNFKEQ. The V gene end was trimmed by 2 bases and the J gene end by 9 bases; junction bases not matched to a gene: 9. The DNA of the CDR3 is TGTGCCAGCAGCCAAACGGGGGGGTCCTGGGGCATTCAGTACTTC. Protein sequence: CASSQTGGSWGIQYF.

This clonotype occurred a few times. The V call is TRBV6-2 or TRBV6-3, the J call TRBJ2-2; D remains ambiguous. The CDR3 spans 14 residues. The germline V and J ends were trimmed by 4 bases and 0 bases, with 6 bases remaining between them. CDR1 and CDR2 (germline): MNHEY, SVGEGT. DNA of the CDR3: TGTGCCAGCAGTTGGCAGCCGAACACCGGGGAGCTGTTTTTT. Its protein product is CASSWQPNTGELFF.

This clonotype occurred a few times. The chain recombines TRBV5-1 with TRBJ1-1; no clear D. Germline V gene lookup returns CDR1 SGHRS and CDR2 YFSETQ. This CDR3 comprises 13 residues. V dropped 7 bases and J dropped 2 bases, with 12 bases sitting between them. CDR3 region: CASGGVVNTEAFF. DNA for the CDR3: TGCGCCAGCGGCGGGGTCGTTAACACTGAAGCTTTCTTT. Filled out from reference TRBV5-1 and TRBJ1-1, the complete variable domain reads KAGVTQTPRYLIKTRGQQVTLSCSPISGHRSVSWYQQTPGQGLQFLFEYFSETQRNKGNFPGRFSGRQFSNSRSEMNVSTLELGDSALYLCASGGVVNTEAFFGQGTRLTVV.

This clonotype was found many times. The rearrangement joins TRBV10-3 to TRBJ1-1, with D possibly matching TRBD1 (5 bases). This CDR3 is 15 amino acids long. CDR1 and CDR2 (germline): ENHRY, SYGVKD. V gave up 0 bases and J gave up 1 base, with 9 bases separating them. The CDR3 spells CAISESRQGNTEAFF. The CDR3 region has the DNA TGTGCCATCAGTGAGTCGAGGCAGGGGAACACTGAAGCTTTCTTT.

The chain recombines TRBV2 with TRBJ2-7; 7 nucleotides agree with TRBD1. The V gene's germline CDR1 is SNHLY and CDR2 FYNNEI. CDR3 length: 14 residues. V lost 0 bases to trimming and J lost 5 bases; unmatched junction nucleotides: 4. CDR3 nucleotides: TGTGCCAGCAGTGAAGCGAGGGGGCGGGACGAGCAGTACTTC. It codes for CASSEARGRDEQYF.

In its sample, this clonotype was seen a few times. The rearrangement uses TRBV29-1 and TRBJ2-1; D may correspond to TRBD1 or TRBD2 (5 bases each). The CDR3 totals 15 residues. Between the trimmed V and J ends, which lost 6 bases and 5 bases, there was a span of 20 bases. In germline, CDR1 is SQVTM, CDR2 ANQGSEA. The CDR3 is CSVRPEGQGHNEQFF. The DNA for the CDR3 is TGCAGCGTCCGCCCCGAGGGGCAGGGCCACAATGAGCAGTTCTTC.